This paragraph covers one T cell receptor beta chain sequence. This receptor's antigen is unknown. No base quality information exists; no much larger clone differs at one position. This record belongs to a study of PD-1 blockade in mismatch repair-deficient tumors (dated by TCRdb to about 2017). Some background on the complete study: Between late 2013 and late 2016, 75 to 95 consecutive patients with about 11 mismatch repair-deficient cancer types, all previously treated and progressing, were enrolled in the trial. Tumor-associated T cell clones in the peripheral blood of patients responding to PD-1 blockade were tracked using deep sequencing of TCR CDR3 regions. Findings and caveats that apply to the study as a whole: After pembrolizumab, tumor-resident clones, which were often undetectable in blood before treatment, expanded rapidly and then contracted, generally ahead of radiologic responses.

Mismatch repair deficiency in every enrolled patient was established by polymerase chain reaction or immunohistochemistry. TCR sequencing was carried out for three patients who responded to pembrolizumab therapy. The phase II trial prospectively tested pembrolizumab PD-1 blockade in advanced mismatch repair-deficient cancers regardless of tissue of origin. Peripheral blood T cell samples were serially collected before and at multiple times after PD-1 blockade was started. Blood sampling times were expressed in weeks after the first pembrolizumab dose. Libraries were prepared through the immunoSEQ multiplex PCR assay. TCRdb provides this immuneACCESS table in a form limited to in-frame rearrangements. Some clones are lacking; in checked studies, under half of them reflect an unresolved V gene, and why the rest are absent is not known. The sample table holds just under 65,000 clones, of which 88% were seen once. The ten largest account for over 11% of the sample.

The CDR3 runs 15 amino acids, cysteine and phenylalanine included. Solely the CDR3 DNA is kept, with 45 bases framed from the first base. Trimming at the junction amounts to 1 base on V and 7 bases on J, and the germline ends lie 17 bases apart. Via the germline V gene (reference sequence), CDR1 is GTSNPN and CDR2 SVGIG. Sequencing used peripheral blood, obtained 52 weeks after starting pembrolizumab. The clonotype was recovered from an adult with mismatch repair-deficient cancer. Recombination connected TRBV30 to TRBJ2-1, with the D gene call left open. The CDR3 here reads CAWSGVPQGPNEQFF. The nucleotides read TGTGCCTGGAGTGGGGTACCCCAAGGGCCGAATGAGCAGTTCTTC.